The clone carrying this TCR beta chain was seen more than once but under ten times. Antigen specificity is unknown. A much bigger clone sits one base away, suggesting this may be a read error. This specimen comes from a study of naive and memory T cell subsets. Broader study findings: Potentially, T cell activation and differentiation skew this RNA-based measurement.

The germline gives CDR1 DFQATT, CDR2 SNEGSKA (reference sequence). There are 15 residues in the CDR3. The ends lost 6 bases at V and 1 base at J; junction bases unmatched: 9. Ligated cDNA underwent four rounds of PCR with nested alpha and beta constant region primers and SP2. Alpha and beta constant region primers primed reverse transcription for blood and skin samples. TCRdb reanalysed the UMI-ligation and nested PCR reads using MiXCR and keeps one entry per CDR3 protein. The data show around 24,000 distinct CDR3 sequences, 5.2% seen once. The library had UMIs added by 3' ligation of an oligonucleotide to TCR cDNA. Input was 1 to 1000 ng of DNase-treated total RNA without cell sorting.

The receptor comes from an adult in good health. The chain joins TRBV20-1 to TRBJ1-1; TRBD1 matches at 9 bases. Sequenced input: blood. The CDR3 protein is CSAKGQGTRNTEAFF. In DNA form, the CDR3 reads TGCAGTGCAAAAGGACAGGGGACCAGGAACACTGAAGCTTTCTTT.